The clone carrying this TCR beta chain was observed a single time. This record belongs to a study of blood T cell repertoires in COVID-19. Study context: Samples taken during acute and convalescent COVID-19 were collected in the United States, Italy and Spain.

V dropped 5 bases and J dropped 0 bases, with 11 bases sitting between them. Germline-derived CDR1 and CDR2 are SGHTA and FQGNSA. This CDR3 has 15 residues. Profiled with immunoSEQ multiplex PCR; TCRdb holds only in-frame clones, not every one. Seen here are approximately 150,000 clones, around 80% observed once, and the top ten hold roughly 15%. This receptor was obtained from a human donor with acute or convalescent COVID-19. The donor label of this sample is uncertain. Sample: peripheral blood. The chain links TRBV7-2 to TRBJ1-3; D remains ambiguous. CDR3 residues: CASSQDYSSGNTIYF. CDR3 bases: TGTGCCAGCAGCCAAGACTACAGCTCTGGAAACACCATATATTTT.